This T cell receptor (beta chain) was observed in a study of response to subunit inactivated influenza vaccine. Broader study findings: Authors suggested each seasonal influenza vaccination recruits few new T cells.

TCRdb itself ran the RT-PCR reads through MiXCR, one entry per CDR3 protein. The repertoire holds under 550,000 distinct CDR3 sequences, with more than 7% as singletons. This clonotype has at least ten counts. As yet, its antigen is unknown. Trimming left V 2 bases short and J 3 bases short, with 19 bases between. The length of the CDR3 is 17 residues. Germline V gene lookup returns CDR1 MNHEY and CDR2 SVGAGI. The sequence came from a man aged 50 to 69 who received an inactivated influenza vaccine. The sample in question was PBMCs from blood, obtained around 25 months after vaccination. The chain employs TRBV6-5 and TRBJ1-1; D is unresolved. The CDR3 spells CASSYRAVKIWDTEAFF. The CDR3 region has the DNA TGTGCCAGCAGTTACCGGGCTGTGAAAATTTGGGACACTGAAGCTTTCTTT.